What follows are 30 T cell receptor beta chains derived from one specimen sequenced in a study of T cell responses to AZD1222 COVID-19 vaccine. Sequencing used immunoSEQ multiplex PCR; TCRdb keeps in-frame clones, though not all of them. The top ten clones hold around 5.3% of a sample with approximately 130,000 clones, roughly 88% of them seen once. The sample was peripheral blood, taken 28 days after the second AZD1222 dose. These TCRs come from an adult who received the AZD1222 COVID-19 vaccine.

This clone was recorded once. The chain employs TRBV6-6 and TRBJ1-5; TRBD1 aligns across 7 bases. Germline assignment: CDR1 MNHNY and CDR2 SVGAGI (reference sequence). The CDR3 is 17 amino acids. Trimming at V came to 5 bases and at J to 5 bases, leaving 15 bases not matched to a gene. The CDR3 nucleotides read TGTGCCAGCAGTCAACGGGGGTTTACCACAGGGGATCAGCCCCAGCATTTT. Protein product: CASSQRGFTTGDQPQHF.

The chain uses TRBV7-2 and TRBJ2-7; D might be TRBD2 (6 bases). Germline V gene lookup returns CDR1 SGHTA and CDR2 FQGNSA. V was cut by 4 bases and J by 0 bases, with 7 bases left in between. This CDR3 has 13 residues. This chain's CDR3 is CASSSGSSYEQYF. The CDR3 region has the DNA TGTGCCAGCAGCTCCGGGAGCTCCTACGAGCAGTACTTC.

This chain uses TRBV2 with TRBJ1-1; TRBD1 agrees at 9 bases. J was trimmed by 5 bases and V by 9 bases; bases with no gene match: 10. Germline CDR1 SNHLY, CDR2 FYNNEI. The CDR3 loop spans 14 amino acids. The CDR3 loop is CASTGTGIRTEAFF. The CDR3 DNA reads TGTGCCAGTACCGGGACAGGGATTCGGACTGAAGCTTTCTTT. Full variable domain (remainder filled in from reference TRBV2 and TRBJ1-1): EPEVTQTPSHQVTQMGQEVILRCVPISNHLYFYWYRQILGQKVEFLVSFYNNEISEKSEIFDDQFSVERPDGSNFTLKIRSTKLEDSAMYFCASTGTGIRTEAFFGQGTRLTVV.

In this sample, this clone turned up a few times. The genes are TRBV6-5 and TRBJ1-6, with a possible D match to TRBD1 (5 bases). The germline CDR1 and CDR2 sequences are MNHEY and SVGAGI. Trimming stripped 7 bases from V and 14 bases from J, with 18 bases between. The length of the CDR3 is 13 residues. CDR3 sequence: CASTHGARSALHF. The CDR3 bases are TGTGCCAGCACCCATGGGGCTAGATCGGCCCTCCACTTT.

V usage is TRBV7-9 and J usage is TRBJ2-5; D tentatively fits TRBD1 or TRBD2 (5 bases each). Trimming left V 1 base short and J 3 bases short, with 12 bases between. Germline values: CDR1 SEHNR, CDR2 FQNEAQ (reference sequence). The CDR3 extends over 15 amino acids. The CDR3 DNA sequence: TGTGCCAGCAGCTTAGTTAGCGAGGGGAAAGAGACCCAGTACTTC. Amino acids: CASSLVSEGKETQYF.

J is TRBJ2-1 and V is TRBV29-1; weak D call: TRBD1 (6 bases). CDR3 length: 12 residues. V was clipped by 7 bases and J by 8 bases, with 15 bases between them. Germline loops: CDR1 SQVTM, CDR2 ANQGSEA. CDR3 bases: TGCAGCGCCCATTCCAGGGGCGATGAGCAGTTCTTC. This gives the protein CSAHSRGDEQFF.

The V call is TRBV28, the J call TRBJ1-1; TRBD1 is a possible D gene (6 bases). CDR1 and CDR2 (germline): MDHEN, SYDVKM. The CDR3 extends over 14 amino acids. The V and J ends lost 6 bases and 0 bases respectively, with 11 bases between them. DNA for the CDR3: TGTGCCAGCAGGCCGGGACACCTGAACACTGAAGCTTTCTTT. Residues: CASRPGHLNTEAFF.

V is TRBV7-2 and J is TRBJ1-6, with D possibly matching TRBD1 (6 bases). The CDR3 length is 13 residues. Germline loops: CDR1 SGHTA, CDR2 FQGNSA. Trimming stripped 5 bases from V and 7 bases from J, with 9 bases between. This chain's CDR3 is CASSPQGNSPLHF. CDR3 DNA: TGTGCCAGCAGCCCACAGGGAAATTCACCCCTCCACTTT.

The chain combines TRBV19 with TRBJ2-3; tentative D call: TRBD1 (5 bases). V gave up 3 bases and J gave up 3 bases, with 10 bases separating them. Germline V gene lookup returns CDR1 LNHDA and CDR2 SQIVND (reference sequence). This CDR3 has 14 amino acids. CDR3 sequence: CASSIIPGTDTQYF. The CDR3, as DNA: TGTGCCAGTAGTATTATCCCAGGGACAGATACGCAGTATTTT.

The chain couples TRBV19 to TRBJ1-1; no clear D gene. CDR3 size: 14 residues. V lost 2 bases and J lost 6, with 13 bases in between. Germline assignment: CDR1 LNHDA and CDR2 SQIVND (reference sequence). The CDR3 sequence is CASSITPSLPEAFF. CDR3 DNA: TGTGCCAGTAGTATAACCCCCAGCCTCCCTGAAGCTTTCTTT.

The V and J genes are TRBV21-1 and TRBJ1-4; the table's D call, TRBD1, was not checked against the DNA. TRBV21-1 is termed a pseudogene. This CDR3 is 17 amino acids long. CDR3 in amino acids: CASSTPIPQGPFEKLFF. CDR3 nucleotide sequence: TGTGCCAGCAGCACCCCGATCCCCCAGGGTCCTTTTGAAAAACTGTTTTTT.

The chain combines TRBV7-5 with TRBJ1-4. TRBV7-5 represents a pseudogene. This CDR3 has 13 residues. The CDR3 is CVRRLLGGEKLFF. The CDR3 DNA reads TGTGTCAGAAGACTTCTGGGTGGGGAAAAACTGTTTTTT.

The chain carries TRBV28 and TRBJ2-1; D is perhaps TRBD1 (7 bases). Germline CDR1 MDHEN, CDR2 SYDVKM. CDR3 length equals 15 residues. The V gene lost 4 bases and the J gene lost 0 bases, with 10 bases spanning the gap. The chain's CDR3 is CASSSGGISYNEQFF. The CDR3 bases are TGTGCCAGCAGTTCAGGGGGGATCTCCTACAATGAGCAGTTCTTC.

This chain connects TRBV5-1 to TRBJ1-1; TRBD1 is a possible D gene (5 bases). Germline CDR1 and CDR2: SGHRS and YFSETQ. The V gene lost 3 bases and the J gene lost 11 bases, with 14 bases spanning the gap. The CDR3 sequence is 12 residues long. The CDR3: CASSWDGEGAFF. For the CDR3, the DNA is TGCGCCAGCAGCTGGGACGGCGAGGGTGCTTTCTTT.

The chain is built from TRBV9 and TRBJ1-4; D remains ambiguous. Germline lookup yields CDR1 SGDLS and CDR2 YYNGEE. Trimming pared 0 bases from V and 3 bases from J, leaving 6 bases between. There are 14 residues in the CDR3. In DNA form, the CDR3 reads TGTGCCAGCAGCGTAGACAGCTCTAATGAAAAACTGTTTTTT. Residues: CASSVDSSNEKLFF.

For the CDR3, the DNA is TGCGCCAGCGGTAGTCAGGGAGACACTGAAGCTTTCTTT. Translated: CASGSQGDTEAFF. The rearrangement uses TRBV5-1 and TRBJ1-1, with D maybe TRBD1 (5 bases). V was cut by 7 bases and J by 3 bases, with 13 bases left in between. Germline CDR1 reads SGHRS; CDR2 reads YFSETQ. The CDR3 has 13 residues.

The chain combines TRBV29-1 with TRBJ2-3, with 11 bases lining up with TRBD2. Trimming at V came to 3 bases and at J to 2 bases, leaving 4 bases not matched to a gene. CDR1 is SQVTM and CDR2 is ANQGSEA in the germline V gene. The CDR3 covers 15 residues. CDR3 DNA: TGCAGCGTTGATCGACTAGCGGGACTCACAGATACGCAGTATTTT. Encoded protein: CSVDRLAGLTDTQYF.

This clone was detected only once. The chain joins TRBV25-1 to TRBJ2-3, with D hard to call. Between the trimmed V and J ends, which lost 6 bases and 0 bases, there was a span of 7 bases. The length of the CDR3 is 13 residues. CDR1 is MGHDK and CDR2 is SYGVNS in the germline V gene. CDR3 sequence: CASRETSTDTQYF. The DNA of the CDR3 is TGTGCCAGCAGAGAGACTAGCACAGATACGCAGTATTTT.

The gene calls are TRBV9 and TRBJ2-1, with TRBD2 matching over 10 bases. The CDR3 consists of 16 residues. CDR1 and CDR2 from the germline V gene are SGDLS and YYNGEE. The V segment lost 0 bases and the J segment 8 bases; nucleotides outside the gene matches: 8. The chain's CDR3 is CASSVGTSGERDEQFF. DNA of the CDR3: TGTGCCAGCAGCGTAGGGACTAGCGGAGAAAGGGATGAGCAGTTCTTC.

Only one count was recorded for this clone. One end of the junction is discordant with germline, which a read error may explain. V usage is TRBV4-1 and J usage is TRBJ2-1; no definite D call. The CDR3 is made up of 15 amino acids. Germline loops: CDR1 MGHRA, CDR2 YSYEKL. CDR3 coding DNA: TGCGCCAGCAGCCACCCCGGCAGGTCCTTCAATGAGCAGTTCTTC. It encodes CASSHPGRSFNEQFF.

This chain connects TRBV4-1 to TRBJ1-2, with a possible D match to TRBD1 (5 bases). Germline CDR1 MGHRA, CDR2 YSYEKL. The ends were cut back, 0 bases at V and 4 bases at J, with 18 bases in the middle. This CDR3 region has 17 residues. CDR3 nucleotides: TGCGCCAGCAGCCAAGATTGGGCAGGGAGCCTCGCCTATGGCTACACCTTC. Protein product: CASSQDWAGSLAYGYTF.

The rearrangement joins TRBV4-2 to TRBJ1-2; D call uncertain. Germline V gene data show CDR1 as LGHNA and CDR2 as YNFKEQ. With 1 base removed from V and 2 bases from J, the gap between germline ends came to 8 bases. The length of the CDR3 is 14 residues. The DNA of the CDR3 is TGTGCCAGCAGCCAAGTAGACGGCAACTATGGCTACACCTTC. Amino acids: CASSQVDGNYGYTF.

The chain has TRBV6-2 or TRBV6-3 and TRBJ2-7; the D is unclear. This CDR3 is 11 amino acids long. With 1 base removed from V and 5 bases from J, the gap between germline ends came to 3 bases. Germline V gives CDR1 MNHEY, CDR2 SVGEGT. CDR3 DNA: TGTGCCAGCAGTTACTTGAACGAGCAGTACTTC. Its protein is CASSYLNEQYF.

The chain recombines TRBV9 with TRBJ1-1, with a tentative D call TRBD1 (6 bases). The CDR3 spans 15 residues. Germline loops: CDR1 SGDLS, CDR2 YYNGEE. V lost 5 bases and J 6 bases, leaving 20 bases between the germline ends. CDR3 residues: CASRKTGTPDSEAFF. The CDR3 DNA sequence: TGTGCCAGCAGGAAAACCGGGACACCTGACTCTGAAGCTTTCTTT.

This clone has a single count. The chain uses TRBV2 and TRBJ1-1, with 8 bases that match TRBD1. The V gene's germline CDR1 is SNHLY and CDR2 FYNNEI. This CDR3 spans 14 amino acids. V dropped 9 bases and J dropped 2; count of bases not matched to a gene: 8. CDR3 in DNA: TGTGCCAGTGGCCTCAGGGGGCGAAACACTGAAGCTTTCTTT. Its translation: CASGLRGRNTEAFF.

This rearrangement joins TRBV5-5 to TRBJ2-1; the match to TRBD2 covers 7 bases. V lost 2 bases and J lost 4; bases outside the gene matches: 6. Germline lookup yields CDR1 SGHKS and CDR2 YYEKEE (reference sequence). The CDR3 runs 15 residues. DNA of the CDR3: TGTGCCAGCAGCTTACTGGCTAGCGGTTACAATGAGCAGTTCTTC. Its protein is CASSLLASGYNEQFF.

This chain uses TRBV11-3 with TRBJ2-7; D not certain. The CDR3 sequence is 14 residues long. CDR1 is SGHNT, CDR2 YENEEA, per germline. V was shortened by 1 base and J by 3 bases, with 10 bases between the two germline ends. CDR3 in amino acids: CASSLAGDDYEQYF. CDR3 bases: TGTGCCAGCAGCTTAGCAGGCGATGACTACGAGCAGTACTTC.

This clone was counted a single time. This chain links TRBV30 with TRBJ1-4; D is possibly TRBD1 (6 bases). The CDR3 has 15 amino acids. Germline V lookup: CDR1 GTSNPN, CDR2 SVGIG (reference sequence). Trimming stripped 1 base from V and 7 bases from J, with 16 bases between. CDR3 nucleotide sequence: TGTGCCTGGAGTGAGGGGGGAGGCTTAAGTGAAAAACTGTTTTTT. Residues: CAWSEGGGLSEKLFF.

Written as DNA, the CDR3 is TGTGCCAGCAGCCAAGTTCCGGAATACAATGAGCAGTTCTTC. It is translated as CASSQVPEYNEQFF. The V and J genes are TRBV3-1 (or the pseudogene TRBV3-2) and TRBJ2-1; D is unclear. The CDR3 has 14 amino acids. Germline V gene lookup returns CDR1 LGHDT and CDR2 YNNKEL (reference sequence). V lost 1 base and J 4 bases, leaving 8 bases between the germline ends.

The chain has TRBV5-1 and TRBJ2-7; TRBD1 agrees at 7 bases. Germline V lookup: CDR1 SGHRS, CDR2 YFSETQ. J was trimmed by 5 bases and V by 4 bases; bases with no gene match: 6. The CDR3 runs to 13 residues. CDR3 sequence: CASSPPGQDEQYF. CDR3 coding DNA: TGCGCCAGCAGCCCGCCCGGACAGGACGAGCAGTACTTC.